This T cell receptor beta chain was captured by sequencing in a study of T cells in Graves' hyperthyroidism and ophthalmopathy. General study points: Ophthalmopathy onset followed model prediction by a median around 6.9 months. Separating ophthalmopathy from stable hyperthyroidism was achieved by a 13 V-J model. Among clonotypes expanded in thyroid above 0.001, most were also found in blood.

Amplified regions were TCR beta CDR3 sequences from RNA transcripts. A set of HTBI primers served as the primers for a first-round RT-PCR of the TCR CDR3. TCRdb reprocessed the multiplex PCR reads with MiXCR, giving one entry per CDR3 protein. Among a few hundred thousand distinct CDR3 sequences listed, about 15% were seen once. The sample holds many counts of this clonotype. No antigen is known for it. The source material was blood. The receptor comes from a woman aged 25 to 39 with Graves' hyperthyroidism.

CDR3 sequence (DNA): TGTGCCAGCAGGAAGAGCGGGGGGGGGAACACCGGGGAGCTGTTTTTT. Translating it yields CASRKSGGGNTGELFF. The V call is TRBV7-2, the J call TRBJ2-2; 10 bases match TRBD2. This CDR3 is 16 amino acids long. V gave up 6 bases and J gave up 1 base; unmatched junction bases: 5. Germline CDR1 reads SGHTA; CDR2 reads FQGNSA.